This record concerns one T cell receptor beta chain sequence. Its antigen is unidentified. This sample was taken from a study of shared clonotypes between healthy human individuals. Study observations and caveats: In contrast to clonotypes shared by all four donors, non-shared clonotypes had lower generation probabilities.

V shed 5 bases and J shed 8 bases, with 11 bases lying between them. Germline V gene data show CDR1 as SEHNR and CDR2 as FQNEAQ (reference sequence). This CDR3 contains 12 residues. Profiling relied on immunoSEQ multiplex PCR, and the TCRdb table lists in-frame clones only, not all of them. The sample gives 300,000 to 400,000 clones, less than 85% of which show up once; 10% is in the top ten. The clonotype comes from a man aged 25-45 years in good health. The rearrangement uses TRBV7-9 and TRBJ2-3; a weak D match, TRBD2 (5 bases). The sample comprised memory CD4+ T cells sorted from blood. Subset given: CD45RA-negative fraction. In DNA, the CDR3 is TGTGCCAGCAGCCACCGGGAAGGTACGCAGTATTTT. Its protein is CASSHREGTQYF. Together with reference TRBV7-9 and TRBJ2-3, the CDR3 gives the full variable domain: DTGVSQNPRHKITKRGQNVTFRCDPISEHNRLYWYRQTLGQGPEFLTYFQNEAQLEKSRLLSDRFSAERPKGSFSTLEIQRTEQGDSAMYLCASSHREGTQYFGPGTRLTVL.